The 8 T cell receptor beta chains in this list originate from one sample, sequenced in a study of cytomegalovirus exposure and HLA in healthy donors (dated by TCRdb to about 2017). Library preparation was by the immunoSEQ multiplex PCR assay. TCRdb took over this immuneACCESS table, retaining in-frame rearrangements with V and J assigned. Such tables are incomplete; in checked studies, under half of the missing clones stem from an unresolved V gene, and the remainder is unexplained. This sample lists 50,000 to 80,000 clones; around nine tenths were detected once. Jointly, the top ten make up over 1.5% of the sample. Sequences were obtained from PBMCs. Receptor source: a woman aged 18-30 years in good health and CMV-seronegative.

This clone was recorded only once. The chain combines TRBV7-8 with TRBJ1-1; no reliable D call. Trimming took 8 bases from V and 6 from J, leaving 16 bases between them. This CDR3 region has 13 residues. Germline-derived CDR1 and CDR2 are SGHVS and FQNEAQ. CDR3 residues: CASGDIFTSEAFF. The CDR3 DNA is TGTGCCAGCGGCGACATCTTCACATCTGAAGCTTTCTTT.

This chain links TRBV9 with TRBJ2-7; D is ambiguous. The ends were cut back, 7 bases at V and 3 bases at J, with 5 bases in the middle. CDR3 length equals 10 residues. Germline V gene lookup returns CDR1 SGDLS and CDR2 YYNGEE. DNA of the CDR3: TGTGCCAGCCGGTACTACGAGCAGTACTTC. This sequence encodes CASRYYEQYF. The full variable domain, in which reference TRBV9 and TRBJ2-7 provide the parts outside the CDR3, is DSGVTQTPKHLITATGQRVTLRCSPRSGDLSVYWYQQSLDQGLQFLIQYYNGEERAKGNILERFSAQQFPDLHSELNLSSLELGDSALYFCASRYYEQYFGPGTRLTVT.

The CDR3 sequence is CASSAKGREPINEQFF. DNA for the CDR3: TGTGCCAGCAGCGCCAAGGGTAGGGAGCCCATTAATGAGCAGTTCTTC. The chain couples TRBV5-6 to TRBJ2-1, with D possibly TRBD2 on 5 matching bases. CDR3 size: 16 residues. CDR1 and CDR2 from the germline V gene are SGHDT and YYEEEE. The V and J ends lost 4 bases and 7 bases respectively, with 21 bases between them.

This chain uses TRBV28 with TRBJ2-1; 7 nucleotides align to TRBD1. The CDR3 is 14 amino acids. The V and J ends lost 6 bases and 3 bases, in that order; junction bases with no gene match: 5. Germline assignment: CDR1 MDHEN and CDR2 SYDVKM. The CDR3 loop reads CASRRQGGYNEQFF. The DNA of the CDR3 is TGTGCCAGCAGGAGACAGGGTGGCTACAATGAGCAGTTCTTC.

The rearrangement uses TRBV10-3 and TRBJ2-7, with 8 nucleotides matching TRBD2. Per germline, CDR1 ENHRY and CDR2 SYGVKD. After removal of 4 bases from V and 3 bases from J, the junction contained 5 bases not matched to a gene. This CDR3 comprises 14 residues. In DNA, the CDR3 is TGTGCCATCAGTGGGACTAGCAAAGACTACGAGCAGTACTTC. The encoded protein is CAISGTSKDYEQYF.

The chain has TRBV7-6 and TRBJ1-4; no clear D. Germline assignment: CDR1 SGHVS and CDR2 FNYEAQ. With 1 base removed from V and 4 bases from J, the gap between germline ends came to 10 bases. CDR3 length: 15 amino acids. CDR3 nucleotide sequence: TGTGCCAGCAGCTTAGAACCCGGGTTTAATGAAAAACTGTTTTTT. Translating it yields CASSLEPGFNEKLFF.

This chain uses TRBV7-9 with TRBJ2-3; D might be TRBD1 (5 bases). Trimming removed 4 bases from V and 2 bases from J, with 10 bases in between. The CDR3 spans 14 residues. Germline assignment: CDR1 SEHNR and CDR2 FQNEAQ (reference sequence). CDR3 in DNA: TGTGCCAGCAGCTCGTCCAGGGTCACAGATACGCAGTATTTT. Amino acid sequence: CASSSSRVTDTQYF.

The rearrangement links TRBV19 to TRBJ1-3, with TRBD1 matching 10 bases. The CDR3 spans 20 residues. V lost 4 bases and J lost 4; bases outside the gene matches: 19. Germline V gene lookup returns CDR1 LNHDA and CDR2 SQIVND (reference sequence). The CDR3 region has the DNA TGTGCCAGTAGTACGTCTTCGAGGCGGACAGGGGGTGTAAGAGGAAACACCATATATTTT. Protein: CASSTSSRRTGGVRGNTIYF.